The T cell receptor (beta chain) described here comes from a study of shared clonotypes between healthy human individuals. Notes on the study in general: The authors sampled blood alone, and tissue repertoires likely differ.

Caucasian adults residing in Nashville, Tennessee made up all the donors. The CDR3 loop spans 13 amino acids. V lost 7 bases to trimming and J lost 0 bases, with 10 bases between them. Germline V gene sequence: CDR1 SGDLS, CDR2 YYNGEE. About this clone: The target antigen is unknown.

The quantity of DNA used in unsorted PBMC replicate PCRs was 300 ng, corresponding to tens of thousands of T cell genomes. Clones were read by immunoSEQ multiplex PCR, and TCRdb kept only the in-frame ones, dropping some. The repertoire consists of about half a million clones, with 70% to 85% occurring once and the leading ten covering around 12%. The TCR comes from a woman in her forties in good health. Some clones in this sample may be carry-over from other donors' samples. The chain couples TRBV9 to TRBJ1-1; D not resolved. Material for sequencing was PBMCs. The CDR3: CASGDGVNTEAFF. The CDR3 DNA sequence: TGTGCCAGCGGAGATGGAGTGAACACTGAAGCTTTCTTT.